These 22 T cell receptor beta chains were all obtained from the same sample, sequenced in a study of regulatory T cells in long-lasting Graves disease. Time point denoted: newly diagnosed GD, antithyroid drugs for less than 3 months. The TCR library was made from RNA that had been extracted from PBMCs in TRIzol. Construction of TCR beta libraries relied on iRepertoire HTBI primers and on Arm-PCR targeting CDR3 regions. TCRdb fed the multiplex PCR reads into MiXCR, producing one record per CDR3 protein. The data show roughly 500,000 distinct CDR3 sequences, 13% seen once. These data are also associated with another study on T cells in Graves' hyperthyroidism and ophthalmopathy.

Specimen: peripheral blood mononuclear cells (PBMCs), collected at new diagnosis, from a patient treated with antithyroid drugs. All receptors derive from a young man with Graves disease.

The gene calls are TRBV25-1 and TRBJ2-1, with 9 bases that match TRBD2. This CDR3 has 14 residues. Germline CDR1 and CDR2: MGHDK and SYGVNS. The trim removed 2 bases at V and 15 bases at J, leaving 11 bases unmatched. This CDR3 is CASSEGASGARRFF. The CDR3 coding sequence is TGTGCCAGCAGTGAAGGGGCTAGCGGGGCCAGACGGTTCTTC.

Points on this clonotype: Possible read error: a much larger clone is one base away. V gene TRBV5-6 combines with J gene TRBJ1-2, with D hard to call. Germline V gene data show CDR1 as SGHDT and CDR2 as YYEEEE. The CDR3 spans 13 residues. V lost 6 bases, J lost 6 bases, and 15 bases lay in between. This chain's CDR3 is CASIFGGLDGYTF. CDR3 in DNA: TGTGCCAGCATCTTTGGCGGTTTGGATGGCTACACCTTC.

This clonotype appeared a few times. The CDR3 sequence is CASSLMERGRGYTF. CDR3 in DNA: TGTGCCAGCAGCTTAATGGAGAGGGGGCGCGGCTACACCTTC. The chain has TRBV7-9 and TRBJ1-2; 7 bases agree with TRBD1. V lost 2 bases to trimming and J lost 8 bases; unmatched junction nucleotides: 8. The CDR3 contains 14 residues. CDR1 SEHNR and CDR2 FQNEAQ come from the germline V gene (reference sequence). The full variable domain, completed using reference TRBV7-9 and TRBJ1-2, is DTGVSQNPRHKITKRGQNVTFRCDPISEHNRLYWYRQTLGQGPEFLTYFQNEAQLEKSRLLSDRFSAERPKGSFSTLEIQRTEQGDSAMYLCASSLMERGRGYTFGSGTRLTVV.

This chain uses TRBV20-1 with TRBJ2-1; 12 bases line up with TRBD1. The ends lost 1 base at V and 6 bases at J; junction bases unmatched: 7. CDR1 DFQATT and CDR2 SNEGSKA come from the germline V gene (reference sequence). This CDR3 has 16 amino acids. For the CDR3, the DNA is TGCAGTGCTAGAGCGGGACAGGGGGCTGGGATCAATGAGCAGTTCTTC. It encodes CSARAGQGAGINEQFF.

This clonotype showed up just a few times. The rearrangement uses TRBV7-2 and TRBJ2-1, with a tentative D call TRBD2 (6 bases). V gave up 2 bases and J gave up 9 bases, with 11 bases separating them. This CDR3 has 13 amino acids. Germline loops: CDR1 SGHTA, CDR2 FQGNSA. The CDR3: CASSLQQAGEQFF. The CDR3 nucleotides are TGTGCCAGCAGCTTACAGCAAGCGGGTGAGCAGTTCTTC.

This clonotype was seen ten or more times. V is TRBV2 and J is TRBJ2-3, with 7 bases fitting TRBD1. Germline assignment: CDR1 SNHLY and CDR2 FYNNEI. Trimming at V came to 3 bases and at J to 1 base, leaving 7 bases not matched to a gene. This CDR3 comprises 16 residues. The CDR3 nucleotides are TGTGCCAGCAGTGATGAGGGGGCGCTTCGCACAGATACGCAGTATTTT. Protein sequence: CASSDEGALRTDTQYF.

In this sample, this clonotype turned up many times. The chain carries TRBV30 and TRBJ1-2, with TRBD1 identical over 10 bases. The germline V gene has CDR1 GTSNPN and CDR2 SVGIG (reference sequence). This CDR3 contains 13 residues. Trimming removed 5 bases from V and 6 bases from J; junction bases left unmatched: 6. The CDR3 DNA reads TGTGCCTGGGGGACAGGGGACATTCATGGCTACACCTTC. As protein: CAWGTGDIHGYTF.

This clonotype has ten or more counts. The chain joins TRBV2 to TRBJ2-7, with 10 bases fitting TRBD2. This CDR3 contains 15 residues. The junction had 9 bases not matched to a gene; V was cut back by 5 bases and J by 5 bases. Germline V CDR1 and CDR2: SNHLY, FYNNEI. The CDR3: CASSPASGSGDEQYF. CDR3 bases: TGTGCCAGCAGTCCCGCTAGCGGGAGTGGCGACGAGCAGTACTTC.

This clonotype was counted ten times or more. The chain recombines TRBV20-1 with TRBJ2-7; TRBD1 matches 7 bases. The germline V gene has CDR1 DFQATT and CDR2 SNEGSKA (reference sequence). With 1 base clipped from V and 2 bases from J, the junction kept 5 bases outside the gene matches. This CDR3 is 14 amino acids long. The CDR3 DNA reads TGCAGTGCTAGAGCAGTAGACAGGGCCTACGAGCAGTACTTC. It encodes CSARAVDRAYEQYF.

This clonotype was recorded many times. V gene TRBV27 combines with J gene TRBJ2-3; 7 bases match TRBD2. V trimming: 6 bases; J trimming: 0 bases; junction bases outside the gene matches: 3. Germline-derived CDR1 and CDR2 are MNHEY and SMNVEV (reference sequence). This CDR3 comprises 14 residues. CDR3 nucleotides: TGTGCCAGCAGCGGGACTATTAGCACAGATACGCAGTATTTT. It translates to CASSGTISTDTQYF.

This clonotype occurred a few times. This sequence joins TRBV6-4 and TRBJ2-6, with 10 bases aligning to TRBD1. The germline CDR1 and CDR2 sequences are MRHNA and SNTAGT. The CDR3 is made up of 18 amino acids. J was trimmed by 0 bases and V by 4 bases; bases with no gene match: 6. The CDR3 loop reads CASSGGDRGSSGANVLTF. DNA of the CDR3: TGTGCCAGCAGTGGAGGGGACAGGGGCTCCTCTGGGGCCAACGTCCTGACTTTC.

This clonotype was seen only a few times. This chain joins TRBV7-2 and TRBJ2-5, with 9 positions matching TRBD2. J lost 4 bases, V lost 1 base, and 10 bases had no gene match. This CDR3 region has 17 residues. The V gene's germline CDR1 is SGHTA and CDR2 FQGNSA. CDR3 sequence: CASSLGLAGIIAETQYF. As DNA, the CDR3 is TGTGCCAGCAGCTTAGGGCTAGCGGGAATAATTGCAGAGACCCAGTACTTC.

This clonotype was detected ten times or more. The rearrangement links TRBV6-1 to TRBJ2-2; D is tentatively TRBD1 or TRBD2 (5 bases each). This CDR3 region has 14 residues. Trimming cost V 5 bases and J 6 bases, with 13 bases left between them. Germline V gives CDR1 MNHNS, CDR2 SASEGT. As DNA, the CDR3 is TGTGCCAGCAGTCCCCTCCCGGGGCCCGGGGAGCTGTTTTTT. This codes for CASSPLPGPGELFF.

The chain is built from TRBV27 and TRBJ2-1; D unresolved. Trimming cost V 5 bases and J 7 bases, with 18 bases left between them. The germline V gene encodes CDR1 MNHEY and CDR2 SMNVEV (reference sequence). This CDR3 has 15 residues. The CDR3 sequence is CASSPGRVEVNEQFF. As DNA, the CDR3 is TGTGCCAGCAGTCCCGGGCGAGTGGAAGTTAATGAGCAGTTCTTC.

This clonotype has a count of ten or more. This sequence joins TRBV2 and TRBJ2-2; TRBD1 aligns across 8 bases. This CDR3 comprises 14 residues. CDR1 is SNHLY and CDR2 is FYNNEI in the germline V gene. V lost 7 bases, J lost 0 bases, and 1 base stayed unmatched. The CDR3 loop reads CASTGQANTGELFF. In DNA, the CDR3 is TGTGCCAGCACGGGACAGGCGAACACCGGGGAGCTGTTTTTT.

This clonotype occurred many times. The chain uses TRBV27 and TRBJ2-1; D is unclear. The CDR3 runs to 13 residues. Germline V CDR1 and CDR2: MNHEY, SMNVEV (reference sequence). Trimming took off 2 bases at V and 9 bases at J, with 11 bases between the two ends. CDR3 region: CASSLVGYREQFF. The DNA of the CDR3 is TGTGCCAGCAGTTTAGTGGGATATCGTGAGCAGTTCTTC.

CDR3 in amino acids: CASSVGGKAEGEQFF. The CDR3 DNA reads TGTGCCAGCAGCGTAGGAGGGAAGGCCGAGGGTGAGCAGTTCTTC. The chain joins TRBV9 to TRBJ2-1; possible D gene TRBD2, 5 bases. The CDR3 length is 15 residues. Germline loops: CDR1 SGDLS, CDR2 YYNGEE. V shed 0 bases and J shed 9 bases, with 16 bases lying between them. Based on the CDR3 plus reference TRBV9 and TRBJ2-1, the full variable domain is DSGVTQTPKHLITATGQRVTLRCSPRSGDLSVYWYQQSLDQGLQFLIQYYNGEERAKGNILERFSAQQFPDLHSELNLSSLELGDSALYFCASSVGGKAEGEQFFGPGTRLTVL.

This clonotype has a count of ten or more. V gene TRBV6-2 or TRBV6-3 combines with J gene TRBJ2-5, with TRBD2 matching 11 bases. Germline lookup yields CDR1 MNHEY and CDR2 SVGEGT. The CDR3 has 17 amino acids. V lost 6 bases, J lost 2 bases, and 11 bases stayed unmatched. The CDR3, as DNA: TGTGCCAGCAGGGAACGAACGGGACTAGCGGAACAAGAGACCCAGTACTTC. Translation: CASRERTGLAEQETQYF.

This clonotype was counted ten times or more. The V and J genes are TRBV2 and TRBJ2-5, with 12 bases identical to TRBD2. The germline CDR1 and CDR2 sequences are SNHLY and FYNNEI. Trimming cost V 6 bases and J 5 bases; bases outside gene matches: 7. This CDR3 spans 15 amino acids. CDR3 nucleotide sequence: TGTGCCAGCAGACTAGCGGGAGGAGGGCGGGAGACCCAGTACTTC. This codes for CASRLAGGGRETQYF. The full variable domain, in which reference TRBV2 and TRBJ2-5 provide the parts outside the CDR3, is EPEVTQTPSHQVTQMGQEVILRCVPISNHLYFYWYRQILGQKVEFLVSFYNNEISEKSEIFDDQFSVERPDGSNFTLKIRSTKLEDSAMYFCASRLAGGGRETQYFGPGTRLLVL.

V gene TRBV7-2 combines with J gene TRBJ2-5, with D perhaps given as TRBD1 or TRBD2 (5 bases each). This CDR3 is 14 amino acids long. With 1 base removed from V and 4 bases from J, the gap between germline ends came to 10 bases. The germline V gene has CDR1 SGHTA and CDR2 FQGNSA. The CDR3: CASSLEERGETQYF. CDR3 DNA: TGTGCCAGCAGCTTAGAGGAGAGGGGAGAGACCCAGTACTTC.

This clonotype was found many times. V usage is TRBV28 and J usage is TRBJ2-7; TRBD2 is a possible D gene (5 bases). From germline, CDR1 is MDHEN and CDR2 SYDVKM. There are 12 residues in the CDR3. V was shortened by 5 bases and J by 1 base, with 6 bases between the two germline ends. This chain's CDR3 is CASSRGSYEQYF. The CDR3 DNA reads as TGTGCCAGCAGTCGCGGGTCCTACGAGCAGTACTTC.

This clonotype has at least ten counts. An end of the junction differs from the germline gene, which may be a read error. The chain uses TRBV6-2 or TRBV6-3 and TRBJ2-2; a possible D gene is TRBD2 (5 bases). CDR1 is MNHEY and CDR2 is SVGEGT in the germline V gene. This CDR3 region has 14 residues. CDR3 sequence: CVSSFRGETGELFF. The CDR3 DNA reads as TGTGTCAGCAGTTTCCGGGGAGAGACCGGGGAGCTGTTTTTT.